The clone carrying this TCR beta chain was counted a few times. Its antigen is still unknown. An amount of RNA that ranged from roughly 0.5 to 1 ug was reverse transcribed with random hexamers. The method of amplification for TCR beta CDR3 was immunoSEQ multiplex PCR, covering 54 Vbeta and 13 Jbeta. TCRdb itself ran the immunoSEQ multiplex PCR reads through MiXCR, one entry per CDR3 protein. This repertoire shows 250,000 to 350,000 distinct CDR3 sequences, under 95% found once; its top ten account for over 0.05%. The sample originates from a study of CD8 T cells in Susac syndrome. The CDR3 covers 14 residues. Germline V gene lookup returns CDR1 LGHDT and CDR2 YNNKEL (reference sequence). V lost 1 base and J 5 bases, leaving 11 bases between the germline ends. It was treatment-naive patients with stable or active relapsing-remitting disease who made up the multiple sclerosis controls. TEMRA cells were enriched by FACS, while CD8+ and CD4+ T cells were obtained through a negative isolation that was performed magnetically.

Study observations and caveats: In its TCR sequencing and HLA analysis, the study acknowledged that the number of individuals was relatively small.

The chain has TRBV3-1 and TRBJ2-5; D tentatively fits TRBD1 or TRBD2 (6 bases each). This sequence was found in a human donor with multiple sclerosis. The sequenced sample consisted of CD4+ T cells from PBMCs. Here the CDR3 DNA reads TGTGCCAGCAGCCAAGCGGGGGCCGGGGAGACCCAGTACTTC. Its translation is CASSQAGAGETQYF.